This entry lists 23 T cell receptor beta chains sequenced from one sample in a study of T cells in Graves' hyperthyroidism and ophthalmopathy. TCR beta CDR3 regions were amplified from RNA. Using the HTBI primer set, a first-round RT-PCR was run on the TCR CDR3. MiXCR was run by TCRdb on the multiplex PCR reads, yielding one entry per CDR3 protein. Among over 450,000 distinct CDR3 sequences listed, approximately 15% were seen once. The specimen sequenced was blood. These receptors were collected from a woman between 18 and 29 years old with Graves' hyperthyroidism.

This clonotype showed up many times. CDR3 protein: CASSRTGFEAFF. The CDR3 nucleotides read TGTGCCAGCAGTCGAACAGGTTTTGAAGCTTTCTTT. The chain employs TRBV12-3 or TRBV12-4 and TRBJ1-1; a weak D match, TRBD1 (5 bases). This CDR3 has 12 amino acids. V dropped 5 bases and J dropped 7 bases, with 11 bases sitting between them.

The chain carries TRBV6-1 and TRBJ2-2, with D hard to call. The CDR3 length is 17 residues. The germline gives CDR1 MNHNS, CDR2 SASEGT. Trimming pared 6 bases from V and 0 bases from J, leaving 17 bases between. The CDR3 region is CASSSLPSVANTGELFF. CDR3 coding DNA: TGTGCCAGCAGCTCCTTACCGAGCGTCGCGAACACCGGGGAGCTGTTTTTT.

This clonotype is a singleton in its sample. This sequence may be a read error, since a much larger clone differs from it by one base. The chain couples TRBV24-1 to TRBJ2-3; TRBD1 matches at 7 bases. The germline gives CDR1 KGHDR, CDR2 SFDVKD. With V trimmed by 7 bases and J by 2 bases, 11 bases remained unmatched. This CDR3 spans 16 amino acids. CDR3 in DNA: TGTGCCACCAGCCCCCTGGAGCAGGGGGACACAGATACGCAGTATTTT. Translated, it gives CATSPLEQGDTDTQYF.

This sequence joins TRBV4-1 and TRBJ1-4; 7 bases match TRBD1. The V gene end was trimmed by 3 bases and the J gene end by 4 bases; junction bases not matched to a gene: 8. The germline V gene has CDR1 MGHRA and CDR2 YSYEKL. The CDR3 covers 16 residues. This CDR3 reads CASSQLDRVFNEKLFF. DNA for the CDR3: TGCGCCAGCAGCCAGCTTGACAGGGTGTTTAATGAAAAACTGTTTTTT.

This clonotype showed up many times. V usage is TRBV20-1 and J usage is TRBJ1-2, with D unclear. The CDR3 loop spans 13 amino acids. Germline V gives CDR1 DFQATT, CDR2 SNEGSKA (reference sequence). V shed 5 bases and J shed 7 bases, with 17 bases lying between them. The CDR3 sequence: CSAPPIRTAGYTF. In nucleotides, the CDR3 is TGCAGTGCTCCTCCGATTAGGACTGCTGGCTACACCTTC.

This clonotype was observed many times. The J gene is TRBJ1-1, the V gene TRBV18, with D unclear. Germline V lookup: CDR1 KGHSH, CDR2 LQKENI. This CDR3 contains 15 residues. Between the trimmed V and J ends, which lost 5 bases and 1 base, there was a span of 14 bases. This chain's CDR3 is CASSESRPANTEAFF. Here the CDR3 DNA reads TGTGCCAGCTCAGAGTCGCGTCCAGCGAACACTGAAGCTTTCTTT.

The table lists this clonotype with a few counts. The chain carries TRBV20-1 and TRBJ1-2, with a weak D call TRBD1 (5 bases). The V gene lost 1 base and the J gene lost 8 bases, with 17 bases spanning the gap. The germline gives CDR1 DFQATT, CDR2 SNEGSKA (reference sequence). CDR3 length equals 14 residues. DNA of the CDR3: TGCAGTGCTAGAGTGGTGTCAGGCAGGGTCGGCTACACCTTC. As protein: CSARVVSGRVGYTF.

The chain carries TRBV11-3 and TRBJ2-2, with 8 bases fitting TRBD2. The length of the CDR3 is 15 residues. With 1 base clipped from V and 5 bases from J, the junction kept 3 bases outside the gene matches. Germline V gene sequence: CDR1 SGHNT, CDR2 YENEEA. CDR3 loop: CASSLAREGTGELFF. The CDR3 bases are TGTGCCAGCAGCTTAGCTCGGGAGGGAACCGGGGAGCTGTTTTTT.

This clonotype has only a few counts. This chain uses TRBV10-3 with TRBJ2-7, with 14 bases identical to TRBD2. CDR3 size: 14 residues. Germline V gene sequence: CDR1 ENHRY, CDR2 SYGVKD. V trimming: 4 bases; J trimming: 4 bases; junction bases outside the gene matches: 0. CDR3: CAISGTSGRYEQYF. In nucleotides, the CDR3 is TGTGCCATCAGTGGGACTAGCGGGAGGTACGAGCAGTACTTC.

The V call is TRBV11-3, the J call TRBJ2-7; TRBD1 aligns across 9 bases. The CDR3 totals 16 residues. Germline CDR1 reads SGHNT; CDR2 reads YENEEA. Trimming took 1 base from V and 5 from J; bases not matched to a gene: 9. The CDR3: CASSLGGQGWSNEQYF. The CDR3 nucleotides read TGTGCCAGCAGCTTAGGGGGACAGGGTTGGAGCAACGAGCAGTACTTC.

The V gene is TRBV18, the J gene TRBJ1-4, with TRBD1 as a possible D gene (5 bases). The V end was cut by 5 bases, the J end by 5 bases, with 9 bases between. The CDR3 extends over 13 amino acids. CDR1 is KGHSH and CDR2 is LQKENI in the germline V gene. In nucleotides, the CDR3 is TGTGCCAGCTCAACAGGACGAAATGAAAAACTGTTTTTT. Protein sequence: CASSTGRNEKLFF.

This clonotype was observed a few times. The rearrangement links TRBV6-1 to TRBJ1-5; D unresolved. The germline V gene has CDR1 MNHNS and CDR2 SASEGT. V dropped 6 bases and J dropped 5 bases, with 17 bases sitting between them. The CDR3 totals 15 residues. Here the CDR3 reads CASRPPGAWDQPQHF. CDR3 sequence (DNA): TGTGCCAGCAGACCCCCAGGAGCCTGGGATCAGCCCCAGCATTTT.

The CDR3 here is CAINTGTGETQYF. DNA of the CDR3: TGTGCCATCAATACGGGGACCGGCGAGACCCAGTACTTC. J is TRBJ2-5 and V is TRBV10-3, with D perhaps matching TRBD1 or TRBD2 (5 bases each). Germline lookup yields CDR1 ENHRY and CDR2 SYGVKD. V lost 7 bases to trimming and J lost 5 bases, with 14 bases between them. The CDR3 covers 13 residues.

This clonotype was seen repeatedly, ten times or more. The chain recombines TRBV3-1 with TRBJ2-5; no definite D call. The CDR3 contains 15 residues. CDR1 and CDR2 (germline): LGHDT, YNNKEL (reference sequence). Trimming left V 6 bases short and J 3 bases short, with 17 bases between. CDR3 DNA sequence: TGTGCCAGCAGTCCCTCCCGACTGGCAGAAGAGACCCAGTACTTC. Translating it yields CASSPSRLAEETQYF.

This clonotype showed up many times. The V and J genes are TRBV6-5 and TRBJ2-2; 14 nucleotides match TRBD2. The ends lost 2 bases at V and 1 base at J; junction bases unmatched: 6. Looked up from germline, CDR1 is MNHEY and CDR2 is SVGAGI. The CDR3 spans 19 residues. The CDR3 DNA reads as TGTGCCAGCAGTTACCTGGGACTAGCGGGAGCCCAGAACACCGGGGAGCTGTTTTTT. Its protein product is CASSYLGLAGAQNTGELFF.

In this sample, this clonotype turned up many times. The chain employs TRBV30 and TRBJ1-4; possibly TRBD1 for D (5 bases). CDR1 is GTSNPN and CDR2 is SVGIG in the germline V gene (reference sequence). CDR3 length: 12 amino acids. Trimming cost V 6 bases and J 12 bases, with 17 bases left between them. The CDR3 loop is CACRQVGVELFF. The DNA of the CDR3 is TGTGCCTGCCGGCAGGTAGGGGTGGAACTGTTTTTT.

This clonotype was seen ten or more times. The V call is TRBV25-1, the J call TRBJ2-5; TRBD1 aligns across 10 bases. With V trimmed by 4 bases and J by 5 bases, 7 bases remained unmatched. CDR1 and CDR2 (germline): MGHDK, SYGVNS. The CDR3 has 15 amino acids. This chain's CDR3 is CASSGLTGGLETQYF. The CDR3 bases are TGTGCCAGCAGTGGGTTGACAGGGGGCTTGGAGACCCAGTACTTC. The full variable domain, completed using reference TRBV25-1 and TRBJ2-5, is EADIYQTPRYLVIGTGKKITLECSQTMGHDKMYWYQQDPGMELHLIHYSYGVNSTEKGDLSSESTVSRIRTEHFPLTLESARPSHTSQYLCASSGLTGGLETQYFGPGTRLLVL.

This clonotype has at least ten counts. The CDR3 sequence is CASSLGQLAYDSNQPQHF. The CDR3 region has the DNA TGTGCCAGCAGCTTAGGACAGTTGGCCTATGATAGCAATCAGCCCCAGCATTTT. The chain links TRBV7-8 to TRBJ1-5; a weak D match, TRBD1 (5 bases). The CDR3 is 18 amino acids. V shed 1 base and J shed 0 bases, with 16 bases lying between them. Germline loops: CDR1 SGHVS, CDR2 FQNEAQ. The variable domain in full, completed from reference TRBV7-8 and TRBJ1-5, reads GAGVSQSPRYKVAKRGQDVALRCDPISGHVSLFWYQQALGQGPEFLTYFQNEAQLDKSGLPSDRFFAERPEGSVSTLKIQRTQQEDSAVYLCASSLGQLAYDSNQPQHFGDGTRLSIL.

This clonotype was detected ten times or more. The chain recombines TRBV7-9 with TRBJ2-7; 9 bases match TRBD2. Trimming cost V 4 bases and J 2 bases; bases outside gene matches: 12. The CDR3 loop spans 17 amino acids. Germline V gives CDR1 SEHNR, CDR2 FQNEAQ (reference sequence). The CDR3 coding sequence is TGTGCCAGCAGCTATCCCCCAAGCGGGAGGAATACCTACGAGCAGTACTTC. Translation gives CASSYPPSGRNTYEQYF.

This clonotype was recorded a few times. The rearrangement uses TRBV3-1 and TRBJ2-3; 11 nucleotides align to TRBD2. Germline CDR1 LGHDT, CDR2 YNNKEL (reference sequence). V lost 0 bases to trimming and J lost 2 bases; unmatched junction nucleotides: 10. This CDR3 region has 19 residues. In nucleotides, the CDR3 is TGTGCCAGCAGCCAAGATTCTCGGCTAGCGGGAGGACCCACAGATACGCAGTATTTT. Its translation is CASSQDSRLAGGPTDTQYF.

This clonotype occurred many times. CDR3 residues: CASSQATGVEKLFF. The CDR3 DNA sequence: TGTGCCAGCAGCCAAGCGACAGGAGTTGAAAAACTGTTTTTT. This chain joins TRBV14 and TRBJ1-4, with D possibly matching TRBD1 (6 bases). Trimming shortened V by 1 base and J by 7 bases, and 10 bases separated the two germline ends. The CDR3 loop spans 14 amino acids. CDR1 and CDR2 (germline): SGHDN, FVKESK.

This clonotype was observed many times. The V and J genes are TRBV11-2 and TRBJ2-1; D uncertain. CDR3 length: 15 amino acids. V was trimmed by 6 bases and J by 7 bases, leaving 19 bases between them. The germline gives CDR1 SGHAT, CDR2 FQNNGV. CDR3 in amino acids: CASSVPRTKPNEQFF. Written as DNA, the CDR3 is TGTGCCAGCAGTGTACCCCGGACCAAACCAAATGAGCAGTTCTTC.

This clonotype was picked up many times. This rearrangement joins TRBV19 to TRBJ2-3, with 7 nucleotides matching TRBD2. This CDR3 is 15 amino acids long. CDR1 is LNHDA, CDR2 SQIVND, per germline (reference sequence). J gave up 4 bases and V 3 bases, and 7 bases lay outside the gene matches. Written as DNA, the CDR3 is TGTGCCAGTAGTATCCCGGGAGGTCGGGCAGATACGCAGTATTTT. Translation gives CASSIPGGRADTQYF.